One and the same sample provided the 6 T cell receptor beta chains below, sequenced in a study of naive CD8 T cells in extremely preterm neonates. Sequencing used immunoSEQ multiplex PCR; TCRdb keeps in-frame clones, though not all of them. This sample has thousands of clones; about 97% occur once, and the top ten carry approximately 8.6%. The specimen sequenced was naive CD8+ T cells from blood. The receptors shown here come from a human donor in good health.

This rearrangement joins TRBV6-1 to TRBJ2-1; 7 nucleotides match TRBD2. CDR1 MNHNS and CDR2 SASEGT come from the germline V gene. This CDR3 has 15 amino acids. V gave up 6 bases and J gave up 5 bases; unmatched junction bases: 10. The CDR3 region has the DNA TGTGCCAGCAGGCCGACTAGCACGCCACACAATGAGCAGTTCTTC. It yields the protein CASRPTSTPHNEQFF.

The chain links TRBV7-9 to TRBJ2-5, with TRBD2 matching over 7 bases. The CDR3 length is 15 residues. The germline gives CDR1 SEHNR, CDR2 FQNEAQ (reference sequence). J lost 5 bases, V lost 0 bases, and 6 bases had no gene match. This CDR3 is CASSLAGGPLETQYF. The CDR3 nucleotides read TGTGCCAGCAGCTTAGCGGGAGGGCCTTTGGAGACCCAGTACTTC.

V usage is TRBV18 and J usage is TRBJ1-1; tentative D call: TRBD1 (5 bases). The V gene lost 4 bases and the J gene lost 4 bases, with 22 bases spanning the gap. Germline V gene sequence: CDR1 KGHSH, CDR2 LQKENI. The CDR3 is 17 residues long. This chain's CDR3 is CASSHILPTGLGTEAFF. The CDR3 nucleotides read TGTGCCAGCTCACACATCCTACCAACAGGTCTGGGCACTGAAGCTTTCTTT.

The J gene is TRBJ2-1, the V gene TRBV28, with 8 positions matching TRBD1. CDR3 length: 15 amino acids. Germline values: CDR1 MDHEN, CDR2 SYDVKM. Trimming took 7 bases from V and 9 from J; bases not matched to a gene: 14. CDR3 in amino acids: CASTPDRVRLFEQFF. The DNA for the CDR3 is TGTGCCAGCACCCCGGACAGGGTCCGGCTCTTTGAGCAGTTCTTC.

The genes are TRBV5-1 and TRBJ2-5; TRBD1 matches at 7 bases. The last part of the DNA fits TRBJ2-7 better; the J call may be wrong. Per germline, CDR1 SGHRS and CDR2 YFSETQ. The length of the CDR3 is 13 residues. DNA for the CDR3: TGCGCCAGCAGCCCGGGACAGATCTACGAGCAGTACTTC. It yields the protein CASSPGQIYEQYF.

The chain is built from TRBV27 and TRBJ1-4; 8 bases line up with TRBD1. This CDR3 region has 15 residues. Trimming cost V 4 bases and J 6 bases; bases outside gene matches: 7. Looked up from germline, CDR1 is MNHEY and CDR2 is SMNVEV (reference sequence). The CDR3 coding sequence is TGTGCCAGCAGTTCCCGGACAGGGTTCGATGAAAAACTGTTTTTT. Its translation: CASSSRTGFDEKLFF.